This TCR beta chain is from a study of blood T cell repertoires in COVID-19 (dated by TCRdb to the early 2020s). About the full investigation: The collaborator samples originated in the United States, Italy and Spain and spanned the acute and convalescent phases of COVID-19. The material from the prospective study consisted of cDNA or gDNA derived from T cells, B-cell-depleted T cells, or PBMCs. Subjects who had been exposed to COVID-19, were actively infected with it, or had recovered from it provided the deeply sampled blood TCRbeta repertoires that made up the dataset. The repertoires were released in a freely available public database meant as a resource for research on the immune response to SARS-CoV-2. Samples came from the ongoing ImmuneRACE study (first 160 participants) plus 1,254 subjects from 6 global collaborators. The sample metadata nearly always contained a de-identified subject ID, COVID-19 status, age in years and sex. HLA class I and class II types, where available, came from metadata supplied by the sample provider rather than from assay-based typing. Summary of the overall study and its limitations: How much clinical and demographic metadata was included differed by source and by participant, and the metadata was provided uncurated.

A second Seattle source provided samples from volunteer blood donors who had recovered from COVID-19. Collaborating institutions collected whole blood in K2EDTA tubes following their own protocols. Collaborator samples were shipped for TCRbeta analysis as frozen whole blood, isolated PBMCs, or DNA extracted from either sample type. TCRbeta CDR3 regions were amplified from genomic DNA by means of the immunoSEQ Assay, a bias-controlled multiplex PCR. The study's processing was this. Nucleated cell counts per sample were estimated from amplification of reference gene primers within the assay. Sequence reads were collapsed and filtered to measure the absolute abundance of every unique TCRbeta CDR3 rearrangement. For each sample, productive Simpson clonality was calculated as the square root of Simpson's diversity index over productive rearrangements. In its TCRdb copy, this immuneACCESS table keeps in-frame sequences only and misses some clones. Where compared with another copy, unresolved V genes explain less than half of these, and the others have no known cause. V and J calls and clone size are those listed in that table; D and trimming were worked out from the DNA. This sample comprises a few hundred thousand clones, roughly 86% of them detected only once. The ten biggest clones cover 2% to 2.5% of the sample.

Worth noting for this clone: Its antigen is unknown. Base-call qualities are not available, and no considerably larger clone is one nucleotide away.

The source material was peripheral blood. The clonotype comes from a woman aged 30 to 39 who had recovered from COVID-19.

The DNA sequence follows: TGTGCCAGCAGCTTGACTAGCGGGGGCGGGGAGACCCAGTACTTC. Translated, this is CASSLTSGGGETQYF. The rearranged segments are TRBV7-2 and TRBJ2-5, with TRBD2 identical over 12 junction bases. For this chain, trimming is 3 bases at the V end and 5 bases at the J end, and the number of junction bases without a gene match is 4. The CDR3 goes from the cysteine to the phenylalanine over 15 residues. Only the CDR3 DNA stays, 45 bases, in frame from base 1. Sequences SGHTA (CDR1) and FQGNSA (CDR2) are obtained from the germline V gene.